Each of the 19 T cell receptor beta chains below was sequenced from the same sample in a study of blood T cells in healthy people across ages. Together with a sample-barcoded 5' primer, a J-beta primer mix was included in a second PCR lasting about 7 to 11 cycles. TCRdb processed the 5' RACE reads anew with MiXCR; each CDR3 protein has one entry. This table holds around 650,000 distinct CDR3 sequences, about 32% found once. Sequencing input: blood. These TCRs come from an elderly woman in good health.

The chain couples TRBV29-1 to TRBJ2-1; unclear D gene. Germline V gene sequence: CDR1 SQVTM, CDR2 ANQGSEA. V gave up 3 bases and J gave up 0 bases, with 18 bases separating them. The CDR3 totals 17 residues. CDR3 DNA: TGCAGCGTTGAGGGCAGATCGTCGTGGAGCTCCTACAATGAGCAGTTCTTC. Its protein is CSVEGRSSWSSYNEQFF.

This chain uses TRBV29-1 with TRBJ2-7; 12 nucleotides line up with TRBD2. This CDR3 has 15 amino acids. Trimming took 2 bases from V and 6 from J; bases not matched to a gene: 8. CDR1 and CDR2 (germline): SQVTM, ANQGSEA. The CDR3 nucleotides are TGCAGCGTTGAAAAGCGACTAGCGGGAGCCATCGAGCAGTACTTC. It specifies CSVEKRLAGAIEQYF.

This clonotype has a count of ten or more. The chain combines TRBV7-2 with TRBJ2-1, with TRBD2 matching over 8 bases. With 6 bases clipped from V and 7 bases from J, the junction kept 14 bases outside the gene matches. Per the germline V gene, CDR1 is SGHTA and CDR2 is FQGNSA. This CDR3 is 16 amino acids long. In DNA form, the CDR3 reads TGTGCCAGCAGGGGAGTGGCGGGGGGACTTCGGAATGAGCAGTTCTTC. Protein sequence: CASRGVAGGLRNEQFF.

With regard to this clonotype: With a much larger clone just one base away, this may be a read error. The V gene is TRBV15, the J gene TRBJ2-3; 9 bases match TRBD2. The CDR3 runs 14 residues. Germline trimming cut 4 bases from V and 10 bases from J; bases unmatched to any gene: 9. Germline loops: CDR1 LNHNV, CDR2 YYDKDF (reference sequence). CDR3 sequence reads: CATSKLAGYDAQYF. Here the CDR3 DNA reads TGTGCCACCAGCAAACTAGCGGGTTACGATGCGCAGTATTTT.

Comment on this clonotype: A read error may produce the germline difference seen at one junction end. The rearrangement joins TRBV28 to TRBJ1-1; D gene ambiguous. The CDR3 extends over 12 amino acids. CDR1 is MDHEN, CDR2 SYDVKM, per germline. DNA for the CDR3: TGTGCCAGCATGGTCATGAACACTAAAGCTTTCTTT. Translated, it gives CASMVMNTKAFF.

At least ten counts were recorded for this clonotype. V usage is TRBV11-2 and J usage is TRBJ2-3, with D perhaps matching TRBD2 (5 bases). The V end lost 3 bases, the J end lost 7 bases, and 11 bases lay between the germline ends. CDR3 length: 13 amino acids. The V gene's germline CDR1 is SGHAT and CDR2 FQNNGV. The DNA for the CDR3 is TGTGCCAGCAGCTTGAGGGCGGTCAATACGCAGTATTTT. Translation: CASSLRAVNTQYF.

The rearrangement uses TRBV5-6 and TRBJ2-2; TRBD1 aligns across 8 bases. This CDR3 is 16 amino acids long. Per the germline V gene, CDR1 is SGHDT and CDR2 is YYEEEE. V lost 2 bases and J lost 3; bases outside the gene matches: 6. The chain's CDR3 is CASSFLDRVDTGELFF. DNA for the CDR3: TGTGCCAGCAGCTTCCTGGACAGGGTAGACACCGGGGAGCTGTTTTTT.

Many counts were recorded for this clonotype. The chain carries TRBV5-5 and TRBJ2-5; 7 bases agree with TRBD1. Per germline, CDR1 SGHKS and CDR2 YYEKEE (reference sequence). The CDR3 consists of 16 residues. J gave up 4 bases and V 0 bases, and 9 bases lay outside the gene matches. The CDR3 nucleotides read TGTGCCAGCAGCTTGGATCTCGCAGGGGGTCGAGAGACCCAGTACTTC. This encodes CASSLDLAGGRETQYF.

This clonotype was seen repeatedly, ten times or more. This sequence joins TRBV4-1 and TRBJ2-3; D not resolved. From germline, CDR1 is MGHRA and CDR2 YSYEKL. CDR3 length: 17 residues. Trimming removed 0 bases from V and 0 bases from J, with 13 bases in between. The CDR3 loop reads CASSQEVGGFSTDTQYF. CDR3 coding DNA: TGCGCCAGCAGCCAAGAAGTTGGTGGATTTAGCACAGATACGCAGTATTTT.

The sample holds many counts of this clonotype. This sequence joins TRBV4-3 and TRBJ2-7; D unclear. Germline-derived CDR1 and CDR2 are LGHNA and YSLEER. V gave up 0 bases and J gave up 6 bases, with 6 bases separating them. CDR3 size: 12 residues. CDR3 in amino acids: CASSQDFGEQYF. The CDR3 DNA reads as TGCGCCAGCAGCCAAGATTTCGGCGAGCAGTACTTC.

The table lists this clonotype with many counts. J is TRBJ2-3 and V is TRBV27; 7 nucleotides line up with TRBD2. The CDR3 is 14 residues long. Germline assignment: CDR1 MNHEY and CDR2 SMNVEV (reference sequence). V lost 2 bases to trimming and J lost 1 base; unmatched junction nucleotides: 0. CDR3 in amino acids: CASSLLAGTDTQYF. DNA for the CDR3: TGTGCCAGCAGTTTACTAGCGGGCACAGATACGCAGTATTTT.

This clonotype has a handful of counts. A much larger clone sits a single nucleotide away, making a read error possible. This rearrangement joins TRBV4-2 to TRBJ2-3; the D gene is possibly TRBD2 (7 bases). CDR1 LGHNA and CDR2 YNFKEQ come from the germline V gene. The CDR3 contains 16 residues. The V end lost 0 bases, the J end lost 8 bases, and 18 bases lay between the germline ends. The CDR3 nucleotides are TGTGCCAGCAGCCAAGATAGGAGCGGGACATGGGGTACGCAGTATTTT. It yields the protein CASSQDRSGTWGTQYF.

This clonotype was observed a handful of times. This chain links TRBV12-3 or TRBV12-4 with TRBJ1-1; a weak D match, TRBD1 (6 bases). V was trimmed by 6 bases and J by 7 bases, leaving 15 bases between them. This CDR3 contains 13 residues. The CDR3 DNA is TGTGCCAGCAGCCTGGGGGGGCCTGGTGAAGCTTTCTTT. Its translation: CASSLGGPGEAFF.

This clonotype turned up a few times. DNA of the CDR3: TGTGCCAGCAACCCTAACAGGGGGCGAGTGGGCTACACCTTC. Its translation is CASNPNRGRVGYTF. The V and J genes are TRBV21-1 and TRBJ1-2; the table's D call, TRBD1, has no DNA check behind it. TRBV21-1 is a listed pseudogene. This CDR3 has 14 amino acids.

This clonotype was observed many times. V is TRBV29-1 and J is TRBJ1-2, with D perhaps TRBD1 (6 bases). CDR3 size: 14 residues. Germline CDR1 SQVTM, CDR2 ANQGSEA. With 0 bases removed from V and 4 bases from J, the gap between germline ends came to 12 bases. CDR3 coding DNA: TGCAGCGTTGAAGAAGGGGGGGTCCGCTATGGCTACACCTTC. This encodes CSVEEGGVRYGYTF.

In this sample, this clonotype turned up a few times. The chain carries TRBV5-1 and TRBJ1-6; TRBD1 matches 8 bases. CDR1 and CDR2 from the germline V gene are SGHRS and YFSETQ. The CDR3 length is 16 residues. J gave up 7 bases and V 0 bases, and 6 bases lay outside the gene matches. DNA for the CDR3: TGCGCCAGCAGCTTGGTGGGGGGACAGGAGAATTCACCCCTCCACTTT. This translates into CASSLVGGQENSPLHF.

This clonotype was observed many times. The rearrangement links TRBV7-9 to TRBJ1-2, with 7 nucleotides matching TRBD1. V was clipped by 7 bases and J by 4 bases; unmatched bases: 6. In germline, CDR1 is SEHNR, CDR2 FQNEAQ (reference sequence). The CDR3 extends over 13 amino acids. CDR3 protein: CASTGQDGYGYTF. For the CDR3, the DNA is TGTGCCAGCACCGGACAGGATGGCTATGGCTACACCTTC.

This clonotype was counted at least ten times. The rearrangement uses TRBV5-1 and TRBJ2-3; the D is unclear. Germline V CDR1 and CDR2: SGHRS, YFSETQ. Trimming removed 6 bases from V and 1 base from J, with 12 bases in between. The CDR3 sequence is 14 residues long. CDR3 coding DNA: TGCGCCAGCAAAGGTGGTGCGGGCACAGATACGCAGTATTTT. Residues: CASKGGAGTDTQYF. Filled out from reference TRBV5-1 and TRBJ2-3, the complete variable domain reads KAGVTQTPRYLIKTRGQQVTLSCSPISGHRSVSWYQQTPGQGLQFLFEYFSETQRNKGNFPGRFSGRQFSNSRSEMNVSTLELGDSALYLCASKGGAGTDTQYFGPGTRLTVL.

In this sample, this clonotype turned up once. The chain has TRBV6-6 and TRBJ1-2; D might be TRBD1 (5 bases). The germline V gene encodes CDR1 MNHNY and CDR2 SVGAGI (reference sequence). With 5 bases removed from V and 8 bases from J, the gap between germline ends came to 15 bases. The CDR3 has 13 residues. The DNA of the CDR3 is TGTGCCAGCAGTCCGGACGGGGGTCGGGGCTACACCTTC. Protein sequence: CASSPDGGRGYTF.